This is a list of T cell receptor beta chains from one sample in a study of T cells after yellow fever vaccination. TCRdb itself ran the 5' RACE reads through MiXCR, one entry per CDR3 protein. This table has approximately 300,000 distinct CDR3 sequences, about 10% appearing once. Source: CD4+ T cells sorted from PBMCs, taken 45 days after the yellow fever booster vaccination. Receptors originate from a man aged 18 to 35 who received the YFV17D yellow fever vaccine. The CDR3 runs from the conserved cysteine through the conserved F or W. D genes are given only for firm matches. Size is stated for part of the rows, as once, few or many counts, or as a class when the clone is expanded.

TRBV2	TRBJ1-6	once	-	CASSRLGGGQSPLHF	TGTGCCAGCAGTCGCCTCGGGGGGGGGCAATCACCCCTCCACTTT
TRBV7-2	TRBJ1-2	-	TRBD1	CASSPETGFHGYTF	TGTGCCAGCAGCCCGGAGACAGGGTTTCATGGCTACACCTTC
TRBV30	TRBJ1-1	-	-	CAWTLDGREAFF	TGTGCCTGGACCCTAGACGGCAGAGAAGCTTTCTTT
TRBV20-1	TRBJ2-3	many	TRBD2	CSARGLAGGTDTQYF	TGCAGTGCTAGGGGACTAGCGGGGGGCACAGATACGCAGTATTTT
TRBV11-2	TRBJ1-3	few	-	CASSFSFGSGNTIYF	TGTGCCAGCAGCTTTAGTTTTGGATCTGGAAACACCATATATTTT
TRBV20-1	TRBJ1-1	-	-	CSARLTGHTEAFF	TGCAGTGCTAGGTTAACGGGCCACACTGAAGCTTTCTTT
TRBV12-3/TRBV12-4	TRBJ1-5	-	-	CASNGASRNQPQHF	TGTGCCAGCAACGGTGCTTCACGGAATCAGCCCCAGCATTTT
TRBV18	TRBJ1-6	-	-	CASSPWLSDGNSPLHF	TGTGCCAGCTCACCCTGGCTTTCGGACGGAAATTCACCCCTCCACTTT
TRBV5-1	TRBJ2-7	-	TRBD1	CASSSVTGTYEQYF	TGCGCCAGCAGCTCCGTGACAGGGACCTACGAGCAGTACTTC
TRBV20-1	TRBJ2-2	few	-	CSARETGTGELFF	TGCAGTGCTAGAGAGACGGGCACCGGGGAGCTGTTTTTT
TRBV7-3	TRBJ2-3	-	-	CASSLMSPPDTQYF	TGTGCCAGCAGCTTAATGTCCCCCCCAGATACGCAGTATTTT
TRBV6-6	TRBJ2-3	-	TRBD2	CASSTTSGGATSTDTQYF	TGTGCCAGCAGTACGACTAGCGGGGGCGCAACTAGCACAGATACGCAGTATTTT
TRBV4-1	TRBJ1-2	few	TRBD1	CASSPTGDRNYGYTF	TGCGCCAGCAGCCCCACAGGGGACAGAAACTATGGCTACACCTTC
TRBV11-2	TRBJ2-5	-	-	CASSLGRKTQYF	TGTGCCAGCAGCTTGGGCCGGAAGACCCAGTACTTC
TRBV29-1	TRBJ1-2	few	-	CSVGSQGYGYTF	TGCAGCGTTGGGTCCCAGGGCTATGGCTACACCTTC
TRBV7-6	TRBJ2-1	many	-	CASSSRGAEVQFF	TGTGCCAGCAGCTCTCGGGGGGCGGAGGTGCAGTTCTTC
TRBV6-2/TRBV6-3	TRBJ1-5	many	-	CASSLDGRNQPQHF	TGTGCCAGCAGCCTGGACGGACGCAATCAGCCCCAGCATTTT
TRBV6-5	TRBJ1-2	few	-	CASSYSKGIDGYTF	TGTGCCAGCAGTTACTCGAAAGGGATCGATGGCTACACCTTC
TRBV23-1	TRBJ2-7	-	-	CASSRAGNRGYEQYF	TGCGCCAGCAGTCGCGCGGGGAACAGGGGTTACGAGCAGTACTTC
TRBV6-2/TRBV6-3	TRBJ1-5	few	TRBD1	CASSYHDRGNQPQHF	TGTGCCAGCAGTTACCACGACAGGGGTAATCAGCCCCAGCATTTT
TRBV30	TRBJ2-5	few	-	CAWSVGASGWETQYF	TGTGCCTGGAGTGTAGGCGCCAGCGGGTGGGAGACCCAGTACTTC
TRBV7-9	TRBJ2-5	few	TRBD2	CASSPGTSGQETQYF	TGTGCCAGCAGCCCCGGGACTAGCGGCCAAGAGACCCAGTACTTC
TRBV12-3/TRBV12-4	TRBJ2-5	few	TRBD2	CASSPGGDRETQYF	TGTGCCAGCAGCCCGGGGGGAGACAGAGAGACCCAGTACTTC
TRBV20-1	TRBJ2-5	few	-	CSAPGTNQETQYF	TGCAGTGCGCCCGGGACAAACCAAGAGACCCAGTACTTC
TRBV10-3	TRBJ1-1	few	-	CAIGGMVNTEAFF	TGTGCCATCGGGGGCATGGTGAACACTGAAGCTTTCTTT
TRBV12-3/TRBV12-4	TRBJ1-5	few	-	CASSWDSQPQHF	TGTGCCAGCAGTTGGGATTCTCAGCCCCAGCATTTT
TRBV7-2	TRBJ2-3	few	TRBD1	CASSSRDDRASTDTQYF	TGTGCCAGCAGCTCCCGGGACGACAGGGCCTCCACAGATACGCAGTATTTT
TRBV6-2/TRBV6-3	TRBJ1-5	few	-	CASSFNSGNQPQHF	TGTGCCAGCAGTTTCAACTCCGGCAATCAGCCCCAGCATTTT
TRBV7-2	TRBJ1-2	few	-	CASSVIQGPGYGYTF	TGTGCCAGCAGCGTTATTCAGGGTCCTGGCTATGGCTACACCTTC
TRBV6-2/TRBV6-3	TRBJ1-5	many	-	CASSATTYQPQHF	TGTGCCAGCAGCGCGACTACCTATCAGCCCCAGCATTTT
TRBV7-2	TRBJ2-5	many	TRBD2	CASSFQRGGGETQYF	TGTGCCAGCAGCTTCCAGCGGGGCGGAGGAGAGACCCAGTACTTC
TRBV12-3/TRBV12-4	TRBJ2-1	-	TRBD2	CASSVREVNEQFF	TGTGCCAGCTCGGTTCGGGAGGTCAATGAGCAGTTCTTC
TRBV4-3	TRBJ1-2	few	-	CASSQDPKGARGYTF	TGCGCCAGCAGCCAAGACCCGAAAGGGGCGAGAGGCTACACCTTC
TRBV2	TRBJ1-1	many	-	CASSGLGVQAFF	TGTGCCAGCAGTGGGTTGGGGGTTCAGGCTTTCTTT
TRBV20-1	TRBJ1-2	-	-	CSAPTQGTYGYTF	TGCAGTGCTCCCACGCAGGGGACCTATGGCTACACCTTC
TRBV6-2/TRBV6-3	TRBJ2-7	-	-	CASSSPPGQQYF	TGTGCCAGCAGTTCCCCTCCTGGACAGCAGTACTTC
TRBV7-2	TRBJ2-1	few	TRBD2	CASSPGLAGGSYNEQFF	TGTGCCAGCAGCCCCGGACTAGCGGGGGGCTCCTACAATGAGCAGTTCTTC
TRBV9	TRBJ2-6	-	-	CASSGRTGANVLTF	TGTGCCAGCAGCGGCCGTACTGGGGCCAACGTCCTGACTTTC
TRBV4-2	TRBJ1-5	many	-	CASSQVRGGNQPQHF	TGTGCCAGCAGCCAAGTGAGGGGGGGCAATCAGCCCCAGCATTTT
TRBV12-3/TRBV12-4	TRBJ1-4	-	TRBD1	CASSGQGGREKLFF	TGTGCCAGCAGTGGACAGGGAGGGAGAGAAAAACTGTTTTTT
TRBV6-6	TRBJ2-7	-	-	CAICRATGSYEQYF	TGTGCCATCTGTCGAGCGACAGGCTCCTACGAGCAGTACTTC
TRBV5-4	TRBJ2-5	-	-	CASSLAGAEETQYF	TGTGCCAGCAGCTTGGCAGGGGCTGAGGAGACCCAGTACTTC
TRBV4-1	TRBJ1-5	-	-	CATLKLAQPQHF	TGCGCCACCCTCAAACTGGCTCAGCCCCAGCATTTT
TRBV7-9	TRBJ2-1	few	-	CASPGDSSYNEQFF	TGTGCCAGCCCCGGGGATAGCTCCTACAATGAGCAGTTCTTC
TRBV25-1	TRBJ2-6	-	-	CASSEYRVSGANVLTF	TGTGCCAGCAGTGAGTACAGGGTCTCTGGGGCCAACGTCCTGACTTTC
TRBV9	TRBJ2-5	-	-	CASSAQVNQETQYF	TGTGCCAGCAGCGCCCAGGTCAACCAAGAGACCCAGTACTTC
TRBV7-3	TRBJ1-6	-	-	CASSLWGEGYNSPLHF	TGTGCCAGCAGCCTCTGGGGGGAGGGTTACAATTCACCCCTCCACTTT
TRBV20-1	TRBJ2-1	few	-	CSARDFSYEQFF	TGCAGTGCTAGAGATTTCAGCTATGAGCAGTTCTTC
TRBV11-2	TRBJ2-3	-	-	CASSSVAGGGTQYF	TGTGCCAGCAGCTCAGTGGCTGGGGGCGGTACGCAGTATTTT
TRBV5-6	TRBJ1-6	many	-	CASSLGQYNSPLHF	TGTGCCAGCAGCCTAGGACAGTATAATTCACCCCTCCACTTT
TRBV29-1	TRBJ1-4	few	TRBD1	CSAGQGSGEKLFF	TGCAGCGCCGGACAGGGCTCGGGTGAAAAACTGTTTTTT
TRBV12-3/TRBV12-4	TRBJ1-1	few	TRBD1	CASSPAAGGARTEAFF	TGTGCCAGCAGTCCCGCAGCAGGGGGGGCCCGGACTGAAGCTTTCTTT
TRBV18	TRBJ2-1	few	-	CASSPRRGPGDEQFF	TGTGCCAGCTCACCACGCCGGGGGCCTGGGGATGAGCAGTTCTTC
TRBV5-1	TRBJ1-1	many	-	CASSLAQGGEAFF	TGCGCCAGCAGCTTGGCACAGGGAGGTGAAGCTTTCTTT
TRBV7-9	TRBJ1-4	-	-	CASSFRGEAEKLFF	TGTGCCAGCAGCTTTCGGGGGGAAGCTGAAAAACTGTTTTTT
TRBV5-1	TRBJ2-5	-	-	CASSRGGSGGQETQYF	TGCGCCAGCAGCAGGGGGGGCTCTGGGGGCCAAGAGACCCAGTACTTC
TRBV6-6	TRBJ1-4	-	-	CASRSSAGREKLFF	TGTGCCAGCAGAAGCTCCGCGGGAAGGGAAAAACTGTTTTTT
TRBV11-1	TRBJ2-4	few	-	CASSPSGGNIQYF	TGTGCCAGCAGCCCCTCAGGCGGGAACATTCAGTACTTC
TRBV7-2	TRBJ2-3	-	TRBD1	CASSFGTAGTDTQYF	TGTGCCAGCAGCTTCGGGACAGCGGGCACAGATACGCAGTATTTT